Listed below are T cell receptor beta chains from one sample, sequenced in a study of blood T cell repertoires in COVID-19. Only in-frame clones appear in the TCRdb table, and some are missing; sequencing was by immunoSEQ multiplex PCR. The sample lists 150,000 to 200,000 clones; roughly nine tenths were seen once. Sequenced: peripheral blood. These receptors came from a man between 18 and 29 years old with acute or convalescent COVID-19. Both conserved end residues are part of each CDR3. A D gene is named only where the DNA matches it firmly. Only some rows state a clone size, as once, few, many or a class for expanded clones.

D: TRBD1
size: -
length: 14
V: TRBV3-1/TRBV3-2
J: TRBJ1-1
CDR3: CASSQGQGAGEAFF
DNA: TGTGCCAGCAGCCAGGGACAGGGGGCCGGTGAAGCTTTCTTT

D: TRBD2
size: -
length: 15
V: TRBV10-3
J: TRBJ2-5
CDR3: CAISDHQAGGETQYF
DNA: TGTGCCATCAGTGACCACCAGGCCGGGGGGGAGACCCAGTACTTC

D: TRBD1
size: -
length: 15
V: TRBV6-5
J: TRBJ1-5
CDR3: CASRAGTESNQPQHF
DNA: TGTGCCAGCAGGGCAGGGACAGAAAGCAATCAGCCCCAGCATTTT

D: TRBD1
size: -
length: 14
V: TRBV4-1
J: TRBJ2-7
CDR3: CASSQGDRGNEQYF
DNA: TGCGCCAGCAGCCAAGGGGACAGGGGCAACGAGCAGTACTTC

D: -
size: -
length: 14
V: TRBV30
J: TRBJ1-1
CDR3: CAWSLPGMNTEAFF
DNA: TGTGCCTGGAGTTTGCCAGGGATGAACACTGAAGCTTTCTTT

D: -
size: -
length: 15
V: TRBV7-8
J: TRBJ2-2
CDR3: CASRNSPVNTGELFF
DNA: TGTGCCAGCAGAAATAGCCCGGTGAACACCGGGGAGCTGTTTTTT

D: -
size: -
length: 14
V: TRBV6-5
J: TRBJ1-5
CDR3: CASSLGGGHQPQHF
DNA: TGTGCCAGCAGCCTCGGGGGGGGGCATCAGCCCCAGCATTTT

D: -
size: once
length: 13
V: TRBV6-5
J: TRBJ2-3
CDR3: CASSYESAATQYF
DNA: TGTGCCAGCAGTTACGAGTCAGCGGCCACGCAGTATTTT

D: -
size: -
length: 13
V: TRBV6-1
J: TRBJ1-6
CDR3: CASSDFQRSPLHF
DNA: TGTGCCAGCAGTGATTTCCAGCGGTCACCCCTCCACTTT

D: -
size: -
length: 13
V: TRBV12-3/TRBV12-4
J: TRBJ1-5
CDR3: CASSLQEYQPQHF
DNA: TGTGCCAGCAGTCTTCAGGAATATCAGCCCCAGCATTTT

D: TRBD1
size: -
length: 16
V: TRBV12-5
J: TRBJ1-1
CDR3: CASGLARQGGHTEAFF
DNA: TGTGCTAGTGGTTTGGCCCGACAGGGGGGGCACACTGAAGCTTTCTTT

D: -
size: -
length: 14
V: TRBV4-1
J: TRBJ2-1
CDR3: CASSQDSEYNEQFF
DNA: TGCGCCAGCAGCCAAGATTCAGAATACAATGAGCAGTTCTTC

D: TRBD1
size: -
length: 14
V: TRBV9
J: TRBJ2-7
CDR3: CASSLGGQGYEQYF
DNA: TGTGCCAGCTCTTTGGGGGGACAGGGGTACGAGCAGTACTTC

D: TRBD1
size: -
length: 18
V: TRBV5-5
J: TRBJ1-2
CDR3: CASSIEIRQGVLNYGYTF
DNA: TGTGCCAGCAGCATCGAAATTAGACAGGGTGTTTTAAACTATGGCTACACCTTC

D: TRBD1
size: few
length: 16
V: TRBV7-8
J: TRBJ1-1
CDR3: CASSSAGTEVNTEAFF
DNA: TGTGCCAGCAGCTCTGCAGGGACAGAAGTGAACACTGAAGCTTTCTTT

D: TRBD1
size: -
length: 15
V: TRBV3-1/TRBV3-2
J: TRBJ2-4
CDR3: CASSPPGQRLNIQYF
DNA: TGTGCCAGCAGCCCTCCGGGACAGCGACTTAACATTCAGTACTTC

D: -
size: -
length: 13
V: TRBV19
J: TRBJ1-5
CDR3: CASRKTDNQPQHF
DNA: TGTGCCAGTAGGAAGACAGACAATCAGCCCCAGCATTTT

D: TRBD2
size: -
length: 19
V: TRBV13
J: TRBJ2-3
CDR3: CASSPLPPRLAGPRGTQYF
DNA: TGTGCCAGCAGCCCCCTACCCCCACGACTAGCGGGGCCTCGGGGTACGCAGTATTTT

D: TRBD1
size: -
length: 15
V: TRBV7-9
J: TRBJ1-6
CDR3: CASRSPGQGNSPLHF
DNA: TGTGCCAGCAGGTCTCCGGGACAGGGCAATTCACCCCTCCACTTT

D: -
size: -
length: 16
V: TRBV4-1
J: TRBJ1-1
CDR3: CASSQAVGHQNTEAFF
DNA: TGCGCCAGCAGCCAGGCAGTGGGACACCAGAACACTGAAGCTTTCTTT

D: TRBD1
size: -
length: 15
V: TRBV6-1
J: TRBJ2-7
CDR3: CASSEIQGRGYEQYF
DNA: TGTGCCAGCAGTGAAATCCAGGGCAGGGGGTACGAGCAGTACTTC

D: TRBD2
size: once
length: 13
V: TRBV28
J: TRBJ2-1
CDR3: CASLGGVYNEQFF
DNA: TGTGCCAGCTTGGGAGGGGTATACAATGAGCAGTTCTTC

D: TRBD1
size: once
length: 17
V: TRBV7-2
J: TRBJ2-2
CDR3: CASSLFPRGLNTGELFF
DNA: TGTGCCAGCAGCTTATTTCCCAGGGGGCTGAACACCGGGGAGCTGTTTTTT

D: -
size: few
length: 12
V: TRBV11-2
J: TRBJ2-5
CDR3: CASSSYQETQYF
DNA: TGTGCCAGCAGCTCATACCAAGAGACCCAGTACTTC

D: -
size: -
length: 14
V: TRBV4-1
J: TRBJ1-1
CDR3: CASSQESVNTEAFF
DNA: TGCGCCAGCAGCCAAGAGTCAGTAAACACTGAAGCTTTCTTT

D: -
size: -
length: 15
V: TRBV27
J: TRBJ1-2
CDR3: CASSIDPGTNYGYTF
DNA: TGTGCCAGCAGTATCGACCCCGGGACAAACTATGGCTACACCTTC

D: TRBD2
size: -
length: 14
V: TRBV29-1
J: TRBJ2-5
CDR3: CSVPQRGAQETQYF
DNA: TGCAGCGTACCCCAGCGGGGGGCGCAAGAGACCCAGTACTTC

D: -
size: once
length: 13
V: TRBV12-3/TRBV12-4
J: TRBJ1-1
CDR3: CASSLAPYSEAFF
DNA: TGTGCCAGCAGTTTAGCCCCCTATTCTGAAGCTTTCTTT

D: TRBD1
size: once
length: 13
V: TRBV5-1
J: TRBJ2-1
CDR3: CASTGTGVGEQFF
DNA: TGCGCCAGCACCGGGACAGGGGTAGGCGAGCAGTTCTTC

D: -
size: -
length: 12
V: TRBV29-1
J: TRBJ2-3
CDR3: CSVEAVADTQYF
DNA: TGCAGCGTTGAAGCCGTCGCAGATACGCAGTATTTT

D: -
size: -
length: 13
V: TRBV6-5
J: TRBJ2-1
CDR3: CASSYKQATEQFF
DNA: TGTGCCAGCAGTTACAAACAGGCTACTGAGCAGTTCTTC

D: TRBD1
size: -
length: 13
V: TRBV12-3/TRBV12-4
J: TRBJ1-5
CDR3: CASTTGAGQPQHF
DNA: TGTGCCAGCACCACAGGGGCGGGCCAGCCCCAGCATTTT

D: TRBD1
size: once
length: 14
V: TRBV15
J: TRBJ2-7
CDR3: CATTPGDRVNEQYF
DNA: TGTGCCACCACTCCCGGGGACAGGGTCAACGAGCAGTACTTC

D: -
size: -
length: 12
V: TRBV30
J: TRBJ1-2
CDR3: CAWGAWNYGYTF
DNA: TGTGCCTGGGGGGCATGGAACTATGGCTACACCTTC

D: -
size: -
length: 11
V: TRBV2
J: TRBJ2-5
CDR3: CASSGSETQYF
DNA: TGTGCCAGCAGTGGGAGTGAGACCCAGTACTTC

D: TRBD2
size: -
length: 16
V: TRBV9
J: TRBJ2-5
CDR3: CASSVGASGGAETQYF
DNA: TGTGCCAGCAGCGTAGGTGCTAGCGGGGGGGCCGAGACCCAGTACTTC

D: TRBD1
size: -
length: 14
V: TRBV2
J: TRBJ2-7
CDR3: CASSVDRGRDEQYF
DNA: TGTGCCAGCAGTGTAGACAGGGGGCGCGACGAGCAGTACTTC

D: -
size: -
length: 15
V: TRBV19
J: TRBJ1-2
CDR3: CASSMNGQLNYGYTF
DNA: TGTGCCAGTAGTATGAATGGACAGCTTAACTATGGCTACACCTTC

D: TRBD1
size: once
length: 16
V: TRBV2
J: TRBJ1-5
CDR3: CASRYGDRGGMQPQHF
DNA: TGTGCCAGCAGATACGGGGACAGGGGTGGTATGCAGCCCCAGCATTTT

D: TRBD1
size: once
length: 16
V: TRBV30
J: TRBJ1-4
CDR3: CAWSPTPTGIVEKLFF
DNA: TGTGCCTGGAGTCCTACTCCGACAGGGATCGTTGAAAAACTGTTTTTT

D: -
size: -
length: 15
V: TRBV2
J: TRBJ2-1
CDR3: CASSAEGARNNEQFF
DNA: TGTGCCAGCAGTGCGGAGGGGGCGCGAAACAATGAGCAGTTCTTC

D: TRBD1
size: -
length: 16
V: TRBV9
J: TRBJ1-6
CDR3: CASSDRASSYNSPLHF
DNA: TGTGCCAGCAGTGACAGGGCAAGCTCCTATAATTCACCCCTCCACTTT

D: TRBD1
size: -
length: 15
V: TRBV9
J: TRBJ1-2
CDR3: CASSVATQGTVGYTF
DNA: TGTGCCAGCAGCGTAGCTACACAGGGGACGGTCGGCTACACCTTC

D: TRBD1
size: -
length: 19
V: TRBV30
J: TRBJ1-6
CDR3: CAWRKSRDRVGSYNSPLHF
DNA: TGTGCCTGGAGAAAAAGCCGGGACAGGGTGGGCTCCTATAATTCACCCCTCCACTTT

D: TRBD2
size: -
length: 17
V: TRBV4-2
J: TRBJ2-1
CDR3: CASSQDSAGDLYNEQFF
DNA: TGTGCCAGCAGCCAAGATTCGGCGGGGGACCTTTACAATGAGCAGTTCTTC

D: TRBD1
size: -
length: 16
V: TRBV24-1
J: TRBJ2-3
CDR3: CATSDRRGQGMDTQYF
DNA: TGTGCCACCAGTGATCGGCGAGGACAGGGGATGGATACGCAGTATTTT

D: TRBD1
size: -
length: 14
V: TRBV19
J: TRBJ2-5
CDR3: CASSLGQGWETQYF
DNA: TGTGCCAGTAGTTTAGGACAGGGTTGGGAGACCCAGTACTTC